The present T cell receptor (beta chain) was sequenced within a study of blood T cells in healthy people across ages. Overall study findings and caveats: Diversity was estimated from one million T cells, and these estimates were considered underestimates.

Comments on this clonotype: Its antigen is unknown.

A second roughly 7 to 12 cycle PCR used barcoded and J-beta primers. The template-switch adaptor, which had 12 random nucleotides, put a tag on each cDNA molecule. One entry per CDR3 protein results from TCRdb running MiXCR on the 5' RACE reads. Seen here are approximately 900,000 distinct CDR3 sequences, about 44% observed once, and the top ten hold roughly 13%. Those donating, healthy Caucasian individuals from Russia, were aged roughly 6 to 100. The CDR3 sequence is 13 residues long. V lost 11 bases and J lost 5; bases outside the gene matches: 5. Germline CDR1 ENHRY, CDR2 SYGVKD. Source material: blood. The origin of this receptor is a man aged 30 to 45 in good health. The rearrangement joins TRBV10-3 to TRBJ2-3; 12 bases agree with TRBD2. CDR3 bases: TGTGCCGTCGAGACTAGCGGGGGAGATACGCAGTATTTT. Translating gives CAVETSGGDTQYF.